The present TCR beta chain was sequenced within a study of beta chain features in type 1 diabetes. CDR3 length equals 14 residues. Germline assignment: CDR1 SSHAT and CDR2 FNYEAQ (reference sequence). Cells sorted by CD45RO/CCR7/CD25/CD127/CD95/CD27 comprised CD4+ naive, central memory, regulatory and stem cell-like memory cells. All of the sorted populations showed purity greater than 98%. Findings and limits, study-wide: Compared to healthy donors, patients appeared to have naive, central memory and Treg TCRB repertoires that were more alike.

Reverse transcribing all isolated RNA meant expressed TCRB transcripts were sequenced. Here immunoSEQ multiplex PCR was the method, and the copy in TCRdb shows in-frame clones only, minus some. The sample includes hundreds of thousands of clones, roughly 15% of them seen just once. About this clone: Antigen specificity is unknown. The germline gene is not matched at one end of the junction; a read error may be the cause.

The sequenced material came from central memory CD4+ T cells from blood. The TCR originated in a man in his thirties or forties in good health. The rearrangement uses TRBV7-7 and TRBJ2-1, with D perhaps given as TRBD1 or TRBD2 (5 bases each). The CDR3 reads CASSLAQGSNEQFF. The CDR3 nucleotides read TGTGCTAGCAGCTTAGCGCAGGGATCCAATGAGCAGTTCTTC.